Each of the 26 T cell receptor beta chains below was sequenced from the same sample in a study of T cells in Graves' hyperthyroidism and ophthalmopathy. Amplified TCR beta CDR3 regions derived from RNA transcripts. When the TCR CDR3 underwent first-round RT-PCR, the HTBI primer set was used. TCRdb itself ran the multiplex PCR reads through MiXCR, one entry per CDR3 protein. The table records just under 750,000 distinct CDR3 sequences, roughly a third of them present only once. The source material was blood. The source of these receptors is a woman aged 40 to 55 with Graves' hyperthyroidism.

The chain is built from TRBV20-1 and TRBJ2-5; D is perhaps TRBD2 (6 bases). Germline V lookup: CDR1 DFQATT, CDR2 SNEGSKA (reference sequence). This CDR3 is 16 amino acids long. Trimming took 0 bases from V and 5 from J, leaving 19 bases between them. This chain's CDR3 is CSARDFRRDSTETQYF. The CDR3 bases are TGCAGTGCTAGAGATTTTAGGAGGGATAGTACGGAGACCCAGTACTTC.

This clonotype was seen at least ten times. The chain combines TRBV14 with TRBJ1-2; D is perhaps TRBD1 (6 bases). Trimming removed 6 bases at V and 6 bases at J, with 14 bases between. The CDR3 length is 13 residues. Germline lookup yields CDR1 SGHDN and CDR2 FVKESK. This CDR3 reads CASSLQGWNGYTF. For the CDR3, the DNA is TGTGCCAGCAGTTTGCAGGGGTGGAATGGCTACACCTTC.

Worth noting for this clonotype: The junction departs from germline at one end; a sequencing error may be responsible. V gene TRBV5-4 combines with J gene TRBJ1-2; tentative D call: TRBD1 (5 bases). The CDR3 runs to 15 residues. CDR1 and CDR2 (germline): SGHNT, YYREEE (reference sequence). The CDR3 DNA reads TGCGCCAGCAGCTTGTCCCCAGGGACCTTGGATGGCTACACCTTC. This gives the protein CASSLSPGTLDGYTF.

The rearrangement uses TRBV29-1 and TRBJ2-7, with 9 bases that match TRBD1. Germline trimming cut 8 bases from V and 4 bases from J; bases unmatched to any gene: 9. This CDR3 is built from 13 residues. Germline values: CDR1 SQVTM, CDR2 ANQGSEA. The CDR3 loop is CSLIGTGPYEQYF. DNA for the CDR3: TGCAGCTTGATTGGGACAGGGCCGTACGAGCAGTACTTC.

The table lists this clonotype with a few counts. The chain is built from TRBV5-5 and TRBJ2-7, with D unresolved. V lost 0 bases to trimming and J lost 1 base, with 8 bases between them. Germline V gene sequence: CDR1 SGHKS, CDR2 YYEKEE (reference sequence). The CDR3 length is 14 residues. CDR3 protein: CASSLAHRSYEQYF. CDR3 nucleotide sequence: TGTGCCAGCAGCTTGGCGCACAGATCCTACGAGCAGTACTTC.

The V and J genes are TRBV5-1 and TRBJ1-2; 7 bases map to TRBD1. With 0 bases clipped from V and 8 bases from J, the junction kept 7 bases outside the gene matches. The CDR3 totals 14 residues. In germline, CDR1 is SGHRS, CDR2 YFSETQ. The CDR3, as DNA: TGCGCCAGCAGCTTGGGACAGGGAATGGCGGGCTACACCTTC. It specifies CASSLGQGMAGYTF.

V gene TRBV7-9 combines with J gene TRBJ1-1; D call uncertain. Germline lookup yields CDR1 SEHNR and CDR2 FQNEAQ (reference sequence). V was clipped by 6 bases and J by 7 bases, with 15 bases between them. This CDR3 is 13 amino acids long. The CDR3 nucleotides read TGTGCCAGCAGTATTCAACAGACCAGTGAAGCTTTCTTT. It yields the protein CASSIQQTSEAFF. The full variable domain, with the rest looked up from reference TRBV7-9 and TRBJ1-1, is DTGVSQNPRHKITKRGQNVTFRCDPISEHNRLYWYRQTLGQGPEFLTYFQNEAQLEKSRLLSDRFSAERPKGSFSTLEIQRTEQGDSAMYLCASSIQQTSEAFFGQGTRLTVV.

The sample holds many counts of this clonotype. CDR3 nucleotides: TGCAGTGCTAGCTTGGTCCTTGTGGAGACCCAGTACTTC. Translation: CSASLVLVETQYF. V usage is TRBV20-1 and J usage is TRBJ2-5; D unresolved. The germline V gene encodes CDR1 DFQATT and CDR2 SNEGSKA (reference sequence). Trimming shortened V by 3 bases and J by 5 bases, and 13 bases separated the two germline ends. The CDR3 covers 13 residues.

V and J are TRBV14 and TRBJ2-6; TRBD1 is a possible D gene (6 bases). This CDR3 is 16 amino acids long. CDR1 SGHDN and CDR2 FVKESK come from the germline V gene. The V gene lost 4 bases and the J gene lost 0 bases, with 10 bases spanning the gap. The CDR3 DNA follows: TGTGCCAGCAGCCCACAAGGGGGCTCTGGGGCCAACGTCCTGACTTTC. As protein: CASSPQGGSGANVLTF.

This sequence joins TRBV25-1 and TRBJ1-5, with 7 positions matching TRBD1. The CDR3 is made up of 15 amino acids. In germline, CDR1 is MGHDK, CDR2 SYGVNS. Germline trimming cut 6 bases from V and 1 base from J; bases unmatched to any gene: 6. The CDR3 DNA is TGTGCCAGCAGGACCGGGACAGCCAGCAATCAGCCCCAGCATTTT. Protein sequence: CASRTGTASNQPQHF. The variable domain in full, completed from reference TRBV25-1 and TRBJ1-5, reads EADIYQTPRYLVIGTGKKITLECSQTMGHDKMYWYQQDPGMELHLIHYSYGVNSTEKGDLSSESTVSRIRTEHFPLTLESARPSHTSQYLCASRTGTASNQPQHFGDGTRLSIL.

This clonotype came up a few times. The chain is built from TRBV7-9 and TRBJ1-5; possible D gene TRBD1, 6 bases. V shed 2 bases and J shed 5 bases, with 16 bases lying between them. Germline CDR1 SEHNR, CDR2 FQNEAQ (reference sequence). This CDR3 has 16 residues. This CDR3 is CASSLIKGGEDQPQHF. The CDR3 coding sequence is TGTGCCAGCAGCTTAATTAAGGGGGGAGAAGATCAGCCCCAGCATTTT.

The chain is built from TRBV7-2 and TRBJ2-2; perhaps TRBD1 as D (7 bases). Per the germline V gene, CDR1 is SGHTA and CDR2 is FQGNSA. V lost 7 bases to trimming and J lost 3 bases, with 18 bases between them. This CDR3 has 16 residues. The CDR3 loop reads CASTKHQGGYTGELFF. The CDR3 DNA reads TGTGCCAGCACCAAACACCAGGGGGGCTACACCGGGGAGCTGTTTTTT. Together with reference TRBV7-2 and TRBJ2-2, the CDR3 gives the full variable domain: GAGVSQSPSNKVTEKGKDVELRCDPISGHTALYWYRQSLGQGLEFLIYFQGNSAPDKSGLPSDRFSAERTGGSVSTLTIQRTQQEDSAVYLCASTKHQGGYTGELFFGEGSRLTVL.

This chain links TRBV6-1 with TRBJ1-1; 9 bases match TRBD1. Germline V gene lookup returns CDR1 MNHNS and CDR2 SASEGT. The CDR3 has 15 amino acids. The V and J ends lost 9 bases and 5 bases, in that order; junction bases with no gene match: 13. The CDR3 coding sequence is TGTGCCAGTCACAGGGGGCGGTCCTTGGGGACTGAAGCTTTCTTT. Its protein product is CASHRGRSLGTEAFF.

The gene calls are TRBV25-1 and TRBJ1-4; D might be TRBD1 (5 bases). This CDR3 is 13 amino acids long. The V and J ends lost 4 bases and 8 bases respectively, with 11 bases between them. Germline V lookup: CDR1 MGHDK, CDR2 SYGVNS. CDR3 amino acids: CASSGLGDEKLFF. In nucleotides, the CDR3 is TGTGCCAGCAGTGGATTGGGGGACGAAAAACTGTTTTTT. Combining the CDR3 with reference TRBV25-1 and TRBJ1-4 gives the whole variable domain EADIYQTPRYLVIGTGKKITLECSQTMGHDKMYWYQQDPGMELHLIHYSYGVNSTEKGDLSSESTVSRIRTEHFPLTLESARPSHTSQYLCASSGLGDEKLFFGSGTQLSVL.

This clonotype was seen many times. The CDR3 is CASSVEGGKTQYF. DNA of the CDR3: TGTGCCAGCAGCGTAGAGGGCGGGAAGACCCAGTACTTC. V is TRBV9 and J is TRBJ2-5, with D perhaps TRBD2 (6 bases). V shed 0 bases and J shed 6 bases, with 9 bases lying between them. This CDR3 region has 13 residues. Germline values: CDR1 SGDLS, CDR2 YYNGEE.

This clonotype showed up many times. CDR3 protein: CASSFGTVKGGYTF. The DNA for the CDR3 is TGTGCCAGCAGTTTTGGGACGGTTAAGGGTGGCTACACCTTC. V gene TRBV12-3 or TRBV12-4 combines with J gene TRBJ1-2; possible D gene TRBD1, 5 bases. This CDR3 contains 14 residues. Deletions cut 3 bases from V and 7 bases from J, with 15 bases between.

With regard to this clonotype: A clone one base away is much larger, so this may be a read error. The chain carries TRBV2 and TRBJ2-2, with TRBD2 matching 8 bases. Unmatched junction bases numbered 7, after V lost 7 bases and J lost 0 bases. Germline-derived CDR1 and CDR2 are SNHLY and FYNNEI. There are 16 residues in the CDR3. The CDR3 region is CASTAGGPANTGELFF. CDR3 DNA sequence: TGTGCCAGCACCGCGGGAGGCCCCGCGAACACCGGGGAGCTGTTTTTT. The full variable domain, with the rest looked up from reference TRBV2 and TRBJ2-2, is EPEVTQTPSHQVTQMGQEVILRCVPISNHLYFYWYRQILGQKVEFLVSFYNNEISEKSEIFDDQFSVERPDGSNFTLKIRSTKLEDSAMYFCASTAGGPANTGELFFGEGSRLTVL.

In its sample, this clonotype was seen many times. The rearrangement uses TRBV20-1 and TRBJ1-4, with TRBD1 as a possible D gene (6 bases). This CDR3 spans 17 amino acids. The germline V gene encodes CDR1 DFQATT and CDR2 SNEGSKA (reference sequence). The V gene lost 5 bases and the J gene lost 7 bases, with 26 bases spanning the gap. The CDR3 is CSAGEGSDSLFIEKLFF. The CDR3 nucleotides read TGCAGTGCTGGCGAGGGATCGGACAGCCTTTTTATTGAAAAACTGTTTTTT.

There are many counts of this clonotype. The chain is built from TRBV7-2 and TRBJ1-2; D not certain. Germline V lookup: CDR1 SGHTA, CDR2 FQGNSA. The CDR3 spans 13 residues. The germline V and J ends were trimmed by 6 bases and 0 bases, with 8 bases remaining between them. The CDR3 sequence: CASSPFANYGYTF. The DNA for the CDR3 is TGTGCCAGCAGTCCATTTGCTAACTATGGCTACACCTTC. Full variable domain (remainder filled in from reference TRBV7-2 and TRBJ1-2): GAGVSQSPSNKVTEKGKDVELRCDPISGHTALYWYRQSLGQGLEFLIYFQGNSAPDKSGLPSDRFSAERTGGSVSTLTIQRTQQEDSAVYLCASSPFANYGYTFGSGTRLTVV.

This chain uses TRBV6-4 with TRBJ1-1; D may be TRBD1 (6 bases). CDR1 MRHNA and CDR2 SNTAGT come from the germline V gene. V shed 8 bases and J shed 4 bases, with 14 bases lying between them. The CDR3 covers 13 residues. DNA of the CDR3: TGTGCCAGCTCAGGGGAAGGAAGCACTGAAGCTTTCTTT. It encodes CASSGEGSTEAFF.

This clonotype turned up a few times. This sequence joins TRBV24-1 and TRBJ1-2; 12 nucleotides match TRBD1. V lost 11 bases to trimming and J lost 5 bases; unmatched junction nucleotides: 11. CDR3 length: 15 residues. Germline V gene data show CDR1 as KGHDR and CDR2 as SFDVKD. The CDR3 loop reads CASKVGQGARYGYTF. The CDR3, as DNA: TGTGCCAGTAAAGTGGGACAGGGGGCGCGTTATGGCTACACCTTC.

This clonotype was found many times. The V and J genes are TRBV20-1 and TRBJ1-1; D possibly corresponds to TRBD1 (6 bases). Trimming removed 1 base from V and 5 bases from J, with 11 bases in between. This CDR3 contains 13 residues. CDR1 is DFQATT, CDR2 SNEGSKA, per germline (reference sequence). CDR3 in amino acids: CSARGQGGTEAFF. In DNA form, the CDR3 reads TGCAGTGCTAGAGGACAAGGGGGAACTGAAGCTTTCTTT.

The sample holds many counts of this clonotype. CDR3 DNA sequence: TGTGCCAGCAGCATTGGGATCGACACTGAAGCTTTCTTT. Translated: CASSIGIDTEAFF. V usage is TRBV11-2 and J usage is TRBJ1-1; no clear D. CDR1 is SGHAT, CDR2 FQNNGV, per germline. CDR3 length equals 13 residues. V lost 5 bases and J lost 3, with 10 bases in between.

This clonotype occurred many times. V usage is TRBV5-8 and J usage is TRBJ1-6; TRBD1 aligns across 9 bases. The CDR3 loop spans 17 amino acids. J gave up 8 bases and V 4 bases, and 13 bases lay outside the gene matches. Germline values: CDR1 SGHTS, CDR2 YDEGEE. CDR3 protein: CASSPSRGQGIHSPLHF. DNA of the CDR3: TGTGCCAGCAGCCCTTCGAGAGGACAGGGGATACATTCACCCCTCCACTTT.

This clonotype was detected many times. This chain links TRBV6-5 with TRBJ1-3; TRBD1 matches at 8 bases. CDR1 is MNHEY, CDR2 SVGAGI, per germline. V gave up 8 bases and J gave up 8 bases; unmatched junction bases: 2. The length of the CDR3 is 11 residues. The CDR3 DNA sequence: TGTGCCAGCGGACAGGGAGACACCATATATTTT. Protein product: CASGQGDTIYF.

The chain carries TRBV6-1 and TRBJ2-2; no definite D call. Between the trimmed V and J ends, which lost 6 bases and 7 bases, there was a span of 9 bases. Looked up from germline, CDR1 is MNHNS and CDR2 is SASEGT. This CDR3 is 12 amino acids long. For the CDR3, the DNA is TGTGCCAGCAGCACCCAGATCGGGGAGCTGTTTTTT. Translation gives CASSTQIGELFF.